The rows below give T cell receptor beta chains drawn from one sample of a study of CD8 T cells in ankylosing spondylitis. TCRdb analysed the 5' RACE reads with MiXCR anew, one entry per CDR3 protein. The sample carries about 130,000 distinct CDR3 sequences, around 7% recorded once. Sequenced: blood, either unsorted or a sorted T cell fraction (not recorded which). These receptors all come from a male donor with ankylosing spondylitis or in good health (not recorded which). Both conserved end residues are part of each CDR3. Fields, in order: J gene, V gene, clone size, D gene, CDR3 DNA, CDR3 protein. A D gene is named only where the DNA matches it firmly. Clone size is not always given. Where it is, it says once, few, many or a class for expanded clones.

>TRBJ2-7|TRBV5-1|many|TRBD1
TGCGCCAGCAGCTTGGAACAGGGGGTATACGAGCAGTACTTC
CASSLEQGVYEQYF
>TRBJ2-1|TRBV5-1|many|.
TGCGCCAGCAGCTTGGGGGCGGGATCTTCCTACAATGAGCAGTTCTTC
CASSLGAGSSYNEQFF
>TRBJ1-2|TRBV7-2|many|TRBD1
TGTGCCAGCAGCTTATTTTGGACAGGGGGCGCCGGTGGCTACACCTTC
CASSLFWTGGAGGYTF
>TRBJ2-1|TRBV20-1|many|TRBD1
TGCAGTGCTAGTTTAAGTGGCAGGGGGCGGCAAGAGCAGTTCTTC
CSASLSGRGRQEQFF
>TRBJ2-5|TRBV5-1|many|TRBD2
TGCGCCAGCAGCTCCAGCGGGGGAGTTCAAGAGACCCAGTACTTC
CASSSSGGVQETQYF
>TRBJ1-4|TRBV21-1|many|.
TGTGCCAGCAGCAAAGTGGGTGAAAAACTGTTTTTT
CASSKVGEKLFF
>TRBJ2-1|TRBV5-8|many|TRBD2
TGTGCCAGCAGCTCCGGGCTAGCGGCCAGCTCCTACAATGAGCAGTTCTTC
CASSSGLAASSYNEQFF
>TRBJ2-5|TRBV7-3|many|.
TGTGCCAGCAGCTTAGGCCCCCGGGACTTCGTGTACTTC
CASSLGPRDFVYF
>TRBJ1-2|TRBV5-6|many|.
TGTGCCAGCAGCTTAGGCAGGGCCACCTATGGCTACACCTTC
CASSLGRATYGYTF
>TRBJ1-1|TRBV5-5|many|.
TGTGCCAGCAGCTTCTTATGGAGGACTGAAGCTTTCTTT
CASSFLWRTEAFF
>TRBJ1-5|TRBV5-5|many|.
TGTGCCAGCAGCTGGGGATGGGACACCAATCAGCCCCAGCATTTT
CASSWGWDTNQPQHF
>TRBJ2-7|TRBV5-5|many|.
TGTGCCAGCAGCTTGCTGCGGACATCCTACGAGCAGTACTTC
CASSLLRTSYEQYF
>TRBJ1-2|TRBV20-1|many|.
TGCAGTGCTAGAGCGGGCACCAGGGCTAACTATGGCTACACCTTC
CSARAGTRANYGYTF
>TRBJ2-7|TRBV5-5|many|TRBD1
TGTGCCAGCAGCAATACAGGGGGCAATTACGAGCAGTACTTC
CASSNTGGNYEQYF
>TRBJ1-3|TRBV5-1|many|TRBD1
TGCGCCAGCAGCTTCGGGACAGGGACAGGAAACACCATATATTTT
CASSFGTGTGNTIYF
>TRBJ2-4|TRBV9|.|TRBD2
TGTGCCAGCAGCCTACTAGCGGGGGGAAACATTCAGTACTTC
CASSLLAGGNIQYF
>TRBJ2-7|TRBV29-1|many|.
TGCAGCGTCGTTGACCGGACACACTCCTACGAGCAGTACTTC
CSVVDRTHSYEQYF